Shown below are 3 T cell receptor beta chains from a single sample sequenced in a study of CD8+CD57+ T cells in acquired aplastic anemia. For CDR3 and TCR beta VDJ profiling, genomic DNA was the template used. TCRdb passed the reads through MiXCR, listing each CDR3 protein once. The table shows 150,000 or so distinct CDR3 sequences, with 45% to 50% occurring only once. Previously, flow cytometry had revealed CD8+CD57+ cell expansion in the patients chosen for sequencing. Material: sorted CD4+, CD8+, or CD8+CD57+ T cells (not recorded which) from PBMCs. The source is a human donor with aplastic anemia.

Of note for this clonotype: Compared with germline, one end of the junction differs, possibly owing to a read error. This sequence joins TRBV24-1 and TRBJ2-1; 9 nucleotides align to TRBD1. This CDR3 is 16 amino acids long. The germline gives CDR1 KGHDR, CDR2 SFDVKD. CDR3 nucleotide sequence: TGTGCCACCAGTGATCCTGACAGGGGGGTCTACAATGAGCTGTTCTTC. It yields the protein CATSDPDRGVYNELFF.

The chain recombines TRBV15 with TRBJ1-5; D is unclear. Germline V gene sequence: CDR1 LNHNV, CDR2 YYDKDF (reference sequence). The CDR3 loop spans 12 amino acids. Trimming took off 0 bases at V and 6 bases at J, with 3 bases between the two ends. CDR3 coding DNA: TGTGCCACCAGCAGAGATAGTCAGCCCCAGCATTTT. Encoded protein: CATSRDSQPQHF.

This rearrangement joins TRBV10-3 to TRBJ1-5; 8 nucleotides align to TRBD1. After removal of 10 bases from V and 3 bases from J, the junction contained 11 bases not matched to a gene. Germline V gene sequence: CDR1 ENHRY, CDR2 SYGVKD. The CDR3 covers 15 residues. DNA for the CDR3: TGTGCCAGCAGCCCCGGGACAGGAATCAATCAGCCCCAGCATTTT. As protein: CASSPGTGINQPQHF.